This T cell receptor (beta chain) was sequenced in a study of T cells in tumors after PD-1 blockade. Study-wide context: Each patient got pembrolizumab 200 mg every 3 weeks or cemiplimab 350 mg every 2 weeks. During anti-PD-1 treatment, some patients continued daily vismodegib 150 mg. Mean per blood sample: 113,528 templates (about 24,679-260,000), approximately 37,000 unique clonotypes.

The germline V and J ends were trimmed by 0 bases and 0 bases, with 9 bases remaining between them. Germline V gene sequence: CDR1 SGHNT, CDR2 YYREEE (reference sequence). The CDR3 loop spans 15 amino acids. TCRdb's table, derived via immunoSEQ multiplex PCR, lists solely in-frame clones and lacks some. The sample includes tens of thousands of clones, roughly 70% of them seen just once. Sample: PBMCs, taken after anti-PD-1 treatment. J is TRBJ1-2 and V is TRBV5-4; no clear D. The TCR comes from a human donor with basal cell carcinoma. CDR3 in amino acids: CASSLGAGANYGYTF. Written as DNA, the CDR3 is TGTGCCAGCAGCTTGGGGGCAGGAGCTAACTATGGCTACACCTTC. The whole variable domain, remainder taken from reference TRBV5-4 and TRBJ1-2, is ETGVTQSPTHLIKTRGQQVTLRCSSQSGHNTVSWYQQALGQGPQFIFQYYREEENGRGNFPPRFSGLQFPNYSSELNVNALELDDSALYLCASSLGAGANYGYTFGSGTRLTVV.